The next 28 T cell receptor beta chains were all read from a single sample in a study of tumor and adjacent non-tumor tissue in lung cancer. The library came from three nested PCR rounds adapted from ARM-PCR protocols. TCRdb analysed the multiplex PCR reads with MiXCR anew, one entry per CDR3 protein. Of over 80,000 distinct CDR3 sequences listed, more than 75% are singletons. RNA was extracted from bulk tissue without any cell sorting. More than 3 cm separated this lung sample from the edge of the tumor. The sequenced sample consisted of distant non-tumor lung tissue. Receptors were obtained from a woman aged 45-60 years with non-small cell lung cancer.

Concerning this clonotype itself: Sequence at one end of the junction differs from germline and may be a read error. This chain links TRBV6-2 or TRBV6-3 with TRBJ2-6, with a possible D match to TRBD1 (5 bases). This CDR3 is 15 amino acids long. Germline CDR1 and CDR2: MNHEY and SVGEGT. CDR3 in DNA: TGTGCCAGCAGTTGGGATAGCTCTGGGGCCAAGGTCCTGACTTTC. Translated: CASSWDSSGAKVLTF.

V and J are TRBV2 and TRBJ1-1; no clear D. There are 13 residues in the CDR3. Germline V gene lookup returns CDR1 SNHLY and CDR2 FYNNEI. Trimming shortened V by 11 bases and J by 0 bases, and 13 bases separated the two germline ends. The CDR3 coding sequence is TGTGCCGGGAGAATAAGGGTGAACACTGAAGCTTTCTTT. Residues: CAGRIRVNTEAFF.

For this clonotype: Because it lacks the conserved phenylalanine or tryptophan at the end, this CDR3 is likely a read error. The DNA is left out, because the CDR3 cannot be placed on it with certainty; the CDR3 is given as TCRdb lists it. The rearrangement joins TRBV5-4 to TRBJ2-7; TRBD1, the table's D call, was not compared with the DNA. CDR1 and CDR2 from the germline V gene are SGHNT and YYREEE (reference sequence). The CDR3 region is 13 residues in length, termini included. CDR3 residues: CASSMGQTYEQYL.

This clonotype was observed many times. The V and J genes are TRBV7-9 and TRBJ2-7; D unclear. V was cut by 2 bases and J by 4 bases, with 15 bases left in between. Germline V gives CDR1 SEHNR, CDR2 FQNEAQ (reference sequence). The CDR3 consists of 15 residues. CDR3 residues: CASSLMASLKYEQYF. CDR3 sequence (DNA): TGTGCCAGCAGCTTAATGGCCAGTTTAAAGTACGAGCAGTACTTC. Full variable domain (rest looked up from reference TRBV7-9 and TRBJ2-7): DTGVSQNPRHKITKRGQNVTFRCDPISEHNRLYWYRQTLGQGPEFLTYFQNEAQLEKSRLLSDRFSAERPKGSFSTLEIQRTEQGDSAMYLCASSLMASLKYEQYFGPGTRLTVT.

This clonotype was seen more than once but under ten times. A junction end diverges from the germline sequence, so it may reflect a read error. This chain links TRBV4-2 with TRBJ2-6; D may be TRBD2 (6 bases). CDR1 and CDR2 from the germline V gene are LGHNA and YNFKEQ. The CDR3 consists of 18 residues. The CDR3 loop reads CDSSQDFGQTWGVYVLTF. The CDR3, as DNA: TGTGACAGCAGCCAAGATTTTGGTCAGACATGGGGGGTTTATGTCCTGACTTTC.

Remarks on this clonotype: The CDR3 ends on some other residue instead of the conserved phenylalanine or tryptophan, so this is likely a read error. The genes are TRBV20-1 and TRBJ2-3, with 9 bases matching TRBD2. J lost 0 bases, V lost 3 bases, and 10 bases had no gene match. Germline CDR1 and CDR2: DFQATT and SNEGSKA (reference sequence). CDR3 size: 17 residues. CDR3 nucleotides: TGCAGTGCTAGTTCGGGCCTAGCGGGGATGAGCACAGATACGCAGTATTAT. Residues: CSASSGLAGMSTDTQYY.

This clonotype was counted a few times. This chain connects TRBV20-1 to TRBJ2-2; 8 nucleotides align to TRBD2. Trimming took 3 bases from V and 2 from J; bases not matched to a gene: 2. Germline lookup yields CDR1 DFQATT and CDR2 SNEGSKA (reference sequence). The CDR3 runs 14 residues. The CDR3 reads CSASGRANTGELFF. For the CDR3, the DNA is TGCAGTGCTAGCGGGAGGGCCAACACCGGGGAGCTGTTTTTT.

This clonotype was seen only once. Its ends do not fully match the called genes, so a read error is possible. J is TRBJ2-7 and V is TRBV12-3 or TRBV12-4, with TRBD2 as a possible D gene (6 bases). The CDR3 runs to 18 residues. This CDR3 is CANSLGRILTSSAYEQYF. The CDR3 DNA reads TGTGCCAACAGTTTGGGCAGGATTTTAACTAGCTCTGCCTACGAGCAGTACTTC.

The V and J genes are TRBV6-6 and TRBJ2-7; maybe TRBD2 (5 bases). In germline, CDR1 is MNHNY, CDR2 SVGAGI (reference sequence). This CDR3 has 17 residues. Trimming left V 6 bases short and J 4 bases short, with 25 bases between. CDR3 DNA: TGTGCCAGCAGCTACCCGTTCCAAGCGGAAGGTGATTACGAGCAGTACTTC. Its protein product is CASSYPFQAEGDYEQYF.

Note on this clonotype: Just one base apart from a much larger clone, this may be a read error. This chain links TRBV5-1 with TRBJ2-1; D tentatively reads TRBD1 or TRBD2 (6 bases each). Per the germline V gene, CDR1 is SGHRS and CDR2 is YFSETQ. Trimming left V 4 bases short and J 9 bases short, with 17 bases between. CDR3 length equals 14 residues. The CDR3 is CASSGGPRDGEQFF. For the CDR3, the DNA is TGCGCCAGCAGCGGGGGGCCAAGGGACGGTGAGCAGTTCTTC.

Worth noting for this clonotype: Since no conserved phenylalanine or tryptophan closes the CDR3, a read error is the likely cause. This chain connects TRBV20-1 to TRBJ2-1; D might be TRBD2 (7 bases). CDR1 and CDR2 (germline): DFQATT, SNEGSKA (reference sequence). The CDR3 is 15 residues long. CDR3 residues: CNARGGSESYNEQFS. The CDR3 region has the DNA TGCAATGCTAGGGGGGGGAGTGAATCCTACAATGAGCAGTTCTCC.

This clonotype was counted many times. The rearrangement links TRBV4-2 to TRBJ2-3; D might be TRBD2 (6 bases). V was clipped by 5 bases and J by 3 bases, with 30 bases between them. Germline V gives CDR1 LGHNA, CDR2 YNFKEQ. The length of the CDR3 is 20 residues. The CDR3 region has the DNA TGTGCCAGCAGCTCTCCTTCGGGGCAGGGAGGTGGGTATAGGACAGATACGCAGTATTTT. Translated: CASSSPSGQGGGYRTDTQYF.

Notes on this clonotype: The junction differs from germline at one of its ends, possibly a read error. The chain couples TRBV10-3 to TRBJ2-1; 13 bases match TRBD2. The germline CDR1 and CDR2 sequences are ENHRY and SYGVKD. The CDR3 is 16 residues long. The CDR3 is CAVSDQGTSGTNEQLF. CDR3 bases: TGTGCCGTCAGCGACCAGGGGACTAGCGGGACCAATGAGCAGCTCTTC.

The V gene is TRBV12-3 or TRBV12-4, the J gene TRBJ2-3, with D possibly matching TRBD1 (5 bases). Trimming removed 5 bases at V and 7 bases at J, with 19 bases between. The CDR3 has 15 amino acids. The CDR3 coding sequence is TGTGCCAGCAGTGTCAGGGTGGAGACAACATATACGCAGTATTTT. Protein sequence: CASSVRVETTYTQYF.

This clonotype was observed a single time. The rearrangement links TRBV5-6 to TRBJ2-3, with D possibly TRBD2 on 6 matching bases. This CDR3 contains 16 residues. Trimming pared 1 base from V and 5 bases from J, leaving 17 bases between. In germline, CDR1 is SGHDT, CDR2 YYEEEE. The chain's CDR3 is CASSLYTGGSIDTQYF. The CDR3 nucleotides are TGTGCCAGCAGCTTGTACACAGGAGGGTCGATAGATACGCAGTATTTT. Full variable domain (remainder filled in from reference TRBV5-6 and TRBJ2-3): DAGVTQSPTHLIKTRGQQVTLRCSPKSGHDTVSWYQQALGQGPQFIFQYYEEEERQRGNFPDRFSGHQFPNYSSELNVNALLLGDSALYLCASSLYTGGSIDTQYFGPGTRLTVL.

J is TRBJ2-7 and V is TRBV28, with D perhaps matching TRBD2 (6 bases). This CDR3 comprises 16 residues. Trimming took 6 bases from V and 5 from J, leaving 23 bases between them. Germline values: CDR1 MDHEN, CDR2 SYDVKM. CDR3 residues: CASRPSLVGGVNEQYF. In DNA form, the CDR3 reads TGTGCCAGCAGACCCTCTCTAGTGGGAGGAGTCAACGAGCAGTACTTC.

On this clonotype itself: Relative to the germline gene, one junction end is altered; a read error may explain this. CDR3 sequence: CASNLGSPGDHTQYF. The CDR3, as DNA: TGTGCCAGCAACTTAGGATCCCCAGGGGACCATACGCAATATTTT. V and J are TRBV11-2 and TRBJ2-3; possibly TRBD1 for D (6 bases). Germline V gene data show CDR1 as SGHAT and CDR2 as FQNNGV. This CDR3 contains 15 residues.

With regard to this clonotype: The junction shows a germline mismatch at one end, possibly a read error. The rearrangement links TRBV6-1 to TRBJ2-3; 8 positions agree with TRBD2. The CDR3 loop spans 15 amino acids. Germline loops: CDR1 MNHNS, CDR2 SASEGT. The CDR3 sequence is CASSQDTGGADTQYF. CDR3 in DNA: TGTGCCAGCAGTCAAGATACGGGAGGGGCAGATACACAGTATTTT.

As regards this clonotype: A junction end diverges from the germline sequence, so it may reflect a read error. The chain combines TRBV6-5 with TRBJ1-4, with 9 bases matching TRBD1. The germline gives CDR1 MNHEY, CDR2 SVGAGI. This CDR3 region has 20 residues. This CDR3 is CANSYLMGLGTGPLNEKLFF. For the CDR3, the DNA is TGTGCCAACAGTTACTTGATGGGCCTAGGGACAGGGCCTCTTAATGAAAAACTGTTTTTT.

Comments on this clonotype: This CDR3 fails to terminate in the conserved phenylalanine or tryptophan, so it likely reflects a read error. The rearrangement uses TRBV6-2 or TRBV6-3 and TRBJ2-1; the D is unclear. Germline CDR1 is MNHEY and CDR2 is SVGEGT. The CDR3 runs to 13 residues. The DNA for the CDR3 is TGTGACAGCAGTTTAGCCCCTTACAATGAACAGTTCCTC. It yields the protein CDSSLAPYNEQFL.

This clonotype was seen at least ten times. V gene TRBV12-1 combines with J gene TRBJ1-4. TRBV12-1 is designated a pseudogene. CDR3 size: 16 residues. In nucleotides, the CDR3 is TGTGCCAGCAGCTGGGAACAGATACCAACTAATGAAAAACTGTTTTTT. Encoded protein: CASSWEQIPTNEKLFF.

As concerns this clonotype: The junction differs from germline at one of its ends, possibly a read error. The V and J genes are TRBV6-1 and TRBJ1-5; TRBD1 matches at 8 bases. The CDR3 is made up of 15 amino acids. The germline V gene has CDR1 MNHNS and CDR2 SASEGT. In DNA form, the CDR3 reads TGTGCCAGCAGCGTGACAGGGGATAGCAATCAGCTCCAGCGTTTT. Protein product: CASSVTGDSNQLQRF.

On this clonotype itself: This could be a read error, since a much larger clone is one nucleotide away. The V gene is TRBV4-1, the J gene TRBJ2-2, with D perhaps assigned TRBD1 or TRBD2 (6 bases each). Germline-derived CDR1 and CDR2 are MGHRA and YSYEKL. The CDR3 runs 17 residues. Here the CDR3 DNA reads TGCGCCAGCAGCCAAGAATTGTGGCGGGCGGAGAGGGGGGAGCTGTCTTTT. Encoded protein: CASSQELWRAERGELSF.

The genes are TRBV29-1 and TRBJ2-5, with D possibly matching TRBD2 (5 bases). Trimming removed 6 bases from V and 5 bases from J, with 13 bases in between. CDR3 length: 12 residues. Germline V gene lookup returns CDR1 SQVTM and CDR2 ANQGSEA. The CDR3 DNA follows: TGCAGCGTCTCCCGGGGTGGGGAGACCCAGTACTTC. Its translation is CSVSRGGETQYF.

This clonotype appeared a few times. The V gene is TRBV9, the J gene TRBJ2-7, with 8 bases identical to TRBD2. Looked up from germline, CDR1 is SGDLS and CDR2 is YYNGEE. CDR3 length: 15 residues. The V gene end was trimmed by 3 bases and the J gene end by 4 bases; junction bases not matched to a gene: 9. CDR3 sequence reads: CASSERAGDGYEQYF. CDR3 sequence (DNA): TGTGCCAGCAGCGAACGAGCGGGGGATGGTTACGAGCAGTACTTC.

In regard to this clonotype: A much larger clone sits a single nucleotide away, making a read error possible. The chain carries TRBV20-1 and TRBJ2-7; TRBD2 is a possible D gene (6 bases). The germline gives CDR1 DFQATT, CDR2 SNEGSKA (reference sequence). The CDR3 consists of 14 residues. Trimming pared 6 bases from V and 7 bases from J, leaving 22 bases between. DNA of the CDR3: TGCAGTGCGACACCCCCGGGACTCGGTAGTGAGCAGTACTTC. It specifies CSATPPGLGSEQYF.

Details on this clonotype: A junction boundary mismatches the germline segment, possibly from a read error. CDR3 region: CANTSGTGTYGYTF. In DNA form, the CDR3 reads TGTGCCAACACCTCCGGAACGGGAACCTATGGTTACACCTTC. The chain carries TRBV5-4 and TRBJ1-2; unclear D gene. The V gene's germline CDR1 is SGHNT and CDR2 YYREEE (reference sequence). This CDR3 is built from 14 residues.

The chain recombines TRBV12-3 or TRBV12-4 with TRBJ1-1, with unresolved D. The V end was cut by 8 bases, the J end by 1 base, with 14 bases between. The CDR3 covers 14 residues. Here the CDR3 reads CASCGRQQNTEAFF. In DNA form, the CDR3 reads TGTGCCAGCTGTGGCCGACAACAGAACACTGAAGCTTTCTTT.